This TCR beta chain was recovered during a study of T cells in Graves' hyperthyroidism and ophthalmopathy (dated by TCRdb to the late 2010s). In the study overall: Peripheral blood was sampled at the time of initial diagnosis, prior to any treatment. TCR V-J signatures able to tell the groups apart were searched for in a discovery cohort of 95 to 100 patients, of whom under 45 had Graves' ophthalmopathy and under 65 had stable Graves' hyperthyroidism. Whether ophthalmopathy could be predicted prospectively was tested in an independent validation cohort made up of roughly 19 hyperthyroidism patients plus 17 patients who later progressed to ophthalmopathy. The 100 discovery patients were divided at random into training and test sets in a 7:3 ratio. Thyroid tissue and blood T-cell repertoires from about six Graves' hyperthyroidism patients were also compared in the study. After blood sampling, hyperthyroidism patients were treated with methimazole at a starting dose of 30 mg daily, and ophthalmopathy patients were treated with high-dose intravenous methylprednisolone. According to the paper, TCR Vbeta CDR3 sequencing was carried out on 120 to 150 peripheral blood samples, which came from approximately 41 ophthalmopathy, around 75 hyperthyroidism and approximately 17 progressor patients. Results and caveats for the whole study, not just this receptor: No statistical method was used to fix the sample size in advance, and group allocation was not hidden from the investigators. Most expanded thyroid clonotypes (frequency above 0.001) were also found in blood, which suggests that blood repertoires may mirror thyroid immune responses. In validation, the model predicted progression to ophthalmopathy a median of around six months before onset, with about 70% sensitivity and roughly 79% specificity. A 13 V-J signature model separated ophthalmopathy from stable hyperthyroidism, with approximately 87% sensitivity and approximately 81% specificity in cross-validation and 80%/75% in testing.

About this clonotype itself: Its antigen is still unknown. This CDR3 is missing its conserved last phenylalanine or tryptophan, likely due to a read error.

The TCR beta CDR3 regions were amplified from RNA transcripts. For the first round of RT-PCR on the TCR CDR3, the HTBI primer set was used together with the Qiagen OneStep RT-PCR kit. Libraries were constructed in a second round of multiplex PCR, after which size selection and purification were carried out. Libraries were sequenced paired-end with 100 bp reads on an Illumina HiSeq2000. Processing in the source paper ran as follows. Raw data were processed with SOAPnuke, discarding reads with adapters, uncalled bases, mean Phred below 15, or no exact constant-primer or identifier match. High-quality paired reads were merged using COPE v1.2.5, and each unique nucleotide sequence was defined as a clonotype. MiTCR v1.1 was used to align the clonotypes against IMGT TRBV, TRBD and TRBJ reference segments. The analysis was restricted to V-J combinations with a frequency above 0.0001, which together covered about 99% of the repertoires. A TCS score was defined as the ratio between F50 (clonal expansion) and ExV (chaos), using BLOSUM62-based TCRdist between CDR3 peptides within each V-J. Welch's t-statistics and random forest reduced around 510 V-J features to about 13, which were used in a naive Bayes classifier (R e1071). Clones were called with MiXCR by TCRdb after fastp trimmed the public reads at Q25, and only in-frame beta chains were retained. Every CDR3 protein is listed once, alongside the most common genes and DNA of its rows. TCRdb, not the authors, supplied the V and J calls. This sample is represented by some 500,000 distinct CDR3 sequences; around an eighth of them were singletons. Less than 20% of the sample comes from the top ten.

Stable Graves' hyperthyroidism was defined as no progression to ophthalmopathy during 18 months of follow-up. Hyperthyroidism patients were newly diagnosed, had a disease duration of under 2 months, and were aged 18 to 65 years. The study excluded patients with uncontrolled infections, other autoimmune diseases, pregnancy or lactation. Clinical symptoms, serum thyroxine and TRAb, thyroid ultrasound, and orbital computed tomography formed the basis for the diagnoses. PBMCs were separated from 10 ml of fresh peripheral blood using Ficoll-Paque density gradient centrifugation. Total RNA was extracted with Trizol reagent, and quality was checked on an Agilent 2100 Bioanalyzer. For CDR1 and CDR2, the germline V gene lists SGHVS and FQNEAQ. Counting both end residues, the CDR3 totals 14 amino acids. Just CDR3 DNA is preserved here, 42 bases in frame from base 1.

The sample was blood. The chain couples TRBV7-8 to TRBJ1-2; a confident D gene designation cannot be given. The TCR originated in a woman younger than 30 with Graves' hyperthyroidism. The bases read TGTGCCAACAGCTTATCCGAGGGTGACTATGGCTACACCCTC. This codes for CANSLSEGDYGYTL.